Presented here are 8 T cell receptor beta chains from one specimen sequenced in a study of beta chain features in type 1 diabetes. What was sequenced were expressed TCRB transcripts, since all of the isolated RNA had been reverse transcribed. Repertoires were generated with immunoSEQ multiplex PCR, while TCRdb's copy carries only in-frame clones and drops some. Among roughly 370,000 clones listed, over 11% were seen once. Material: naive CD4+ T cells from blood. All receptors derive from a young man in good health.

The chain recombines TRBV9 with TRBJ2-5, with 7 positions matching TRBD1. CDR1 is SGDLS and CDR2 is YYNGEE in the germline V gene. CDR3 size: 15 residues. J gave up 2 bases and V 2 bases, and 6 bases lay outside the gene matches. CDR3 sequence reads: CASSVLGGPQETQYF. The CDR3 DNA reads as TGTGCCAGCAGCGTCCTAGGGGGCCCTCAAGAGACCCAGTACTTC.

This chain connects TRBV5-1 to TRBJ2-5; D call uncertain. CDR1 SGHRS and CDR2 YFSETQ come from the germline V gene. This CDR3 is built from 14 residues. V lost 1 base and J lost 3, with 10 bases in between. DNA of the CDR3: TGCGCCAGCAGCTTGTACACGGCTAAAGAGACCCAGTACTTC. Its protein product is CASSLYTAKETQYF.

The chain links TRBV9 to TRBJ1-6; 8 positions agree with TRBD1. Germline assignment: CDR1 SGDLS and CDR2 YYNGEE. V shed 1 base and J 7 bases; nucleotides not matched to a gene: 4. The CDR3 consists of 15 residues. The CDR3 loop is CASSVMTGENSPLHF. In DNA form, the CDR3 reads TGTGCCAGCAGCGTAATGACAGGGGAAAATTCACCCCTCCACTTT.

The CDR3 DNA is TGTGCCAGCAGCACCCAGATGGGAGGGCCCTACAATGAGCAGTTCTTC. Amino acids: CASSTQMGGPYNEQFF. The rearrangement uses TRBV11-2 and TRBJ2-1; 7 nucleotides align to TRBD2. This CDR3 region has 16 residues. Germline CDR1 reads SGHAT; CDR2 reads FQNNGV. With V trimmed by 5 bases and J by 2 bases, 9 bases remained unmatched.

This clone was counted only a few times. The chain joins TRBV7-2 to TRBJ2-5, with 9 bases fitting TRBD2. The J segment lost 6 bases and the V segment lost 0 bases, leaving 5 bases of the junction unmatched. This CDR3 has 15 residues. Germline CDR1 SGHTA, CDR2 FQGNSA. The CDR3 sequence is CASSLARAGGKTQYF. The CDR3, as DNA: TGTGCCAGCAGCTTAGCAAGGGCGGGAGGGAAGACCCAGTACTTC.

V and J are TRBV7-2 and TRBJ1-1; D gene uncertain. Trimming cost V 3 bases and J 2 bases, with 10 bases left between them. The germline V gene has CDR1 SGHTA and CDR2 FQGNSA. This CDR3 contains 14 residues. As DNA, the CDR3 is TGTGCCAGCAGCTTCGGTCAGACAAACACTGAAGCTTTCTTT. Protein: CASSFGQTNTEAFF.

Comments on this clone: One junction end disagrees with the germline gene, perhaps due to a read error. This chain connects TRBV20-1 to TRBJ2-1, with D perhaps matching TRBD1 (5 bases). The germline gives CDR1 DFQATT, CDR2 SNEGSKA (reference sequence). This CDR3 is 10 amino acids long. The CDR3 DNA reads TGCAGTGCTAGTTACCAGGGTAGGATCTTC. Residues: CSASYQGRIF.

This clone was detected a few times. Other DNA sequences in this specimen translate into the identical CDR3. The chain links TRBV18 to TRBJ2-5; possibly TRBD2 for D (6 bases). Germline-derived CDR1 and CDR2 are KGHSH and LQKENI. CDR3 length equals 12 residues. Trimming removed 3 bases at V and 5 bases at J, with 7 bases between. The CDR3 DNA follows: TGTGCCAGCTCACCCGGGGGTGAGACCCAGTACTTC. It specifies CASSPGGETQYF.